The present T cell receptor (beta chain) was sequenced within a study of cytomegalovirus exposure and HLA in healthy donors (TCRdb year 2017). Background for the entire study: An earlier analysis of 587 of the donors reported more than 250 Gb of sequence data and 117 million unique TCR beta sequences from approximately 180 million T cells. Approximately 310 gigabases of sequencing data and roughly 90 million unique TCR sequences were included in an early release covering under 650 HLA-typed donors. Of the roughly 410 genotyped donors, 80% to 90% were placed in the genetic ancestry cluster associated with self-reported Caucasian donors. The study aimed to test whether signatures of past pathogen exposure could be identified by cataloging public T cell receptors. The T cell repertoires of roughly 660 subjects were profiled by immunosequencing and related to cytomegalovirus serostatus. In addition to the first cohort of 500 to 850 subjects, a separate validation cohort of 120 different subjects was used. To predict cytomegalovirus infection status, the study brought together high-throughput TCR immunosequencing, statistical association of individual TCRs with disease status, and machine learning. To study patterns of TCR occurrence, a later analysis re-analyzed previously published TCR beta repertoires from just over 650 donors and added high-resolution HLA genotyping. In the later analysis, no new phenotypic data were used to find candidate immune exposures; instead, reliance was placed on TCR beta sequences and their occurrence across donors. To decide whether each TCR beta V gene segment behaved as functional or pseudogenic, an earlier analysis of nearly 600 of the donors relied on high-throughput TCR beta sequencing. Donor age, sex, ethnicity and CMV serostatus were compiled together with the repertoire data. In a later genetic analysis, genome-wide SNP genotypes for about 55% of the roughly 700 donors were used, and that subset was treated as a discovery cohort. Every repertoire in the discovery cohort had been generated on one and the same sequencing platform. Class I and class II HLA loci were covered by the typing at four-digit resolution. The number of typed donors differed by locus: about 620-630 for A, B, C, DRB1 and DQB1; roughly 510 for DQA1; 600 to 610 for DPA1; and roughly 470 for DPB1. Five DR-DQ haplotypes were treated as single units for association and clustering because of strong linkage in the cohort. Across about 380 genotyped donors of the cohort, an average of about 250,000 unique TCR beta nucleotide sequences per donor were sequenced, and roughly 20% of those sequences were non-productive. Study-wide conclusions, independent of this receptor: A further reported finding was that TCR beta sequences accurately predicted the HLA-A and HLA-B alleles for most subjects in the first cohort. According to the authors, the approach could potentially be generalized to other disease states and immunological phenotypes. In a later genetic analysis, a missense DCLRE1C variant was associated with V-gene and J-gene trimming of TCR beta chains, and the association was replicated in an independent cohort. In vitro tests confirmed that a few of the cytomegalovirus-associated TCR beta chains recognize cytomegalovirus antigens. Correlated functional status among segregating V segments might be attributable to linkage disequilibrium, but an unknown experimental factor could not be ruled out. While some public TCRs were present in many individuals, most TCR sequences turned up only very rarely across donors. For the cohort, immune exposure information was limited to CMV serostatus. Compared with equally common non-associated chains, HLA-associated TCR beta chains in a later analysis were more clonally expanded and had lower generation probabilities. Because some donors lacked HLA typing at each locus, the association tests relied only on the typed subset. Some IMGT-functional V segments, including TRBV6-2 and TRBV6-3, could not be told apart with the 87-base-pair reads, so those segments were excluded. Only TCR beta chains were sequenced in this cohort, and the absence of alpha or paired-chain data limited detectable features. In a later analysis, TCR association rates were found to vary across HLA loci, with the most associated TCRs seen for DRB1 alleles and the fewest for HLA-C alleles. A later genetic analysis reported fewer N-insertions in productive TCRs among donors in an Asian-associated ancestry cluster than the approximately 700-donor mean. Broadly in line with IMGT annotations, most TCR beta V segments showed up in productive rearrangements about 87% or about 30% of the time in an earlier analysis of about 500 of the donors. Over 15 rarely observed V segments, including chromosome 9 orphons, were excluded from the earlier analysis of approximately 500 of the donors because counts were too low. Assigning TCR associations to individual alleles was difficult when HLA alleles, especially DR and DQ, strongly co-occurred. A later analysis associated about 17,000 TCR beta sequences with specific HLA alleles at a false discovery rate of 0.05. A later analysis reported that several top co-occurrence clusters appeared linked to parvovirus B19, influenza, CMV and Epstein-Barr virus. Most CMV-associated TCR beta chains appeared to be HLA-restricted in a later analysis, and the HLA associations seemed to be driven largely by CMV exposure. The presence/absence analyses assumed that sequencing depth was roughly uniform across donors, and that assumption may not be true. The classifier was reported to diagnose cytomegalovirus status with high specificity and sensitivity in both the original and validation cohorts. The sequencing pipeline was judged likely to have produced a cluster of highly shared sequence variants as a technical artifact. A total of some 180 TCR beta chains were listed by the study as associated with cytomegalovirus.

This clone was detected once. Its specific antigen is unknown. No base-level quality is on record; no much larger clone is a single base apart. The library was obtained by the immunoSEQ multiplex PCR assay. For the multiplex PCR, a mixture combining 60 forward primers for TCR Vbeta segments and 13 reverse primers for TCR Jbeta segments was used. The CDR3 region of rearranged TCR beta genes was amplified from genomic DNA with a multiplex PCR assay. Amplified TCR beta libraries were sequenced as 87-base-pair reads on the Illumina HiSeq System. On the authors' methods: In a later analysis, tens of millions of unique TCR beta chains were counted across the 650 to 700 repertoires, and approximately 11 million of these chains were shared by at least two donors. Raw reads were error-corrected and collapsed into unique sequences by a nearest-neighbor algorithm in which closely related sequences were merged to remove PCR and sequencing errors. Alignment of CDR3 sequences to IMGT reference sequences was used to assign V, D and J gene segments. Each retained sequence needed at least a six-nucleotide match to both a V gene segment and a J gene segment. Rearrangements were called productive when the CDR3 lacked stop codons and stayed in frame with V and J; all others were non-productive. Following IMGT convention, CDR3 was defined as the stretch from the second conserved V-encoded cysteine to the conserved J-encoded phenylalanine. Sequences without an unambiguous match to a single V gene segment were excluded from the earlier analysis of about 640 of the donors. In an earlier analysis of approximately 590 of the donors, V segments were called functional above 56.7% productive rearrangements and were called segregating when the between-donor standard deviation exceeded 5%. To diagnose cytomegalovirus status from the catalog of TCR beta chain sequences, a statistical classification framework was built. In a later analysis, TCR nucleotide sequences were compared against IMGT/GENE-DB human TR gene sequences so that V and J genes could be assigned. The TCRdist pipeline was used in a later analysis to assign CDR3 sequences and most-parsimonious VDJ recombination scenarios. A later analysis defined each TCR beta chain by its CDR3 amino acid sequence plus V-gene family, and excluded reads lacking a unique V-gene family. As a way to deal with suspected cross-contamination and a sequencing artifact, a later analysis dropped roughly 620 nucleotide sequences that were highly shared and had low generation probability. In a later analysis, a clonal expansion index was calculated for each public chain from normalized within-repertoire ranks of inferred template counts. In a later analysis, generation probabilities were computed with a VDJ recombination model fitted to out-of-frame rearrangements, and the resulting probabilities were checked against IGoR. Hypergeometric tests were used in a later analysis to score TCR-TCR, TCR-HLA and TCR-CMV co-occurrence, with a repertoire-size bias correction applied to the TCR pairs. False discovery rates were estimated in a later analysis by permuting HLA or CMV assignments 20 times. In a later analysis, co-occurring TCRs were grouped using DBSCAN, with TCRdist sequence similarity added in when clustering inside HLA-allele-positive subsets. Co-occurrence clustering excluded repertoires with fewer than 30,000 or more than 120,000 public chains, plus five with anomalous nucleotide sharing. TCRdb obtained this table from immuneACCESS and retained in-frame rearrangements with V and J assigned. These tables miss some clones; where compared with another copy, unresolved V genes account for less than half of the shortfall, and the remainder is unexplained. V, J and clone size were drawn from that table, and D and trimming were deduced from the DNA. Here the sample has about 120,000 clones; around 73% occur a single time. The ten largest clonotypes hold approximately 1.5% of the sample.

The cohort consisted of fewer than 700 healthy bone marrow donors. At the time of sampling, all cohort members were nominally healthy, though unrecorded immune exposures were likely present. The donor tested CMV seronegative and was one of the 352 seronegative cohort members. A peripheral blood sample was collected from each donor, and TCR beta sequencing was performed on peripheral blood mononuclear cells. The Qiagen DNeasy Blood Extraction Kit was used to extract genomic DNA from the blood cell samples. The CDR3 runs 15 residues from the cysteine to the phenylalanine. Here the CDR3 DNA is all that survives: 45 bases in frame from base 1. V is cut by 0 bases and J by 0 bases, and the space between the germline ends is 8 bases. According to the germline V gene, CDR1 reads MNHEY and CDR2 reads SVGAGI.

Material for sequencing was PBMCs. This TCR was recovered from a female donor in good health and CMV-seronegative. The chain couples TRBV6-5 to TRBJ1-1, with the D gene not confidently named. This receptor has the CDR3 CASSYSAAMNTEAFF. The nucleotide sequence is TGTGCCAGCAGTTACTCGGCAGCGATGAACACTGAAGCTTTCTTT.